This T cell receptor (beta chain) is drawn from a study of control samples from healthy donors and cancer patients (dated by TCRdb to about 2020). Remarks on this clone: Its cognate antigen has yet to be identified.

Per the germline V gene, MGHRA is the CDR1 and YSYEKL is the CDR2. V loses 3 bases at its end and J loses 9 bases; junction bases beyond the gene matches: 8. Inclusive of the bounding cysteine and phenylalanine, the CDR3 is 16 residues long. Left in the record is the CDR3 DNA by itself, 48 bases read in frame from the first base. The protocol used for the library was the immunoSEQ multiplex PCR assay. TCRdb obtained this table from immuneACCESS and retained in-frame rearrangements with V and J assigned. These tables miss some clones; where compared with another copy, unresolved V genes account for less than half of the shortfall, and the remainder is unexplained. This sample's table has entries for about 190,000 clones. The ten largest make up 2% to 2.5% of the sample.

The TCR originated in a woman in her twenties or thirties in good health. The sequence links TRBV4-1 to TRBJ1-6; TRBD1 lines up with 10 middle nucleotides. Sequences were obtained from blood. The CDR3 amino acid sequence is: CASSHRHDRGRSPLHF. The sequenced DNA is TGCGCCAGCAGCCACCGCCATGACAGGGGGCGTTCACCCCTCCACTTT.